This entry describes one TCR beta chain. The antigen is not known. The CDR3 is 11 residues long. Per germline, CDR1 GTSNPN and CDR2 SVGIG (reference sequence). Trimming took off 3 bases at V and 6 bases at J, with 6 bases between the two ends. These data originate in a study of cytomegalovirus exposure and HLA in healthy donors. The PCR used 60 Vbeta and 13 Jbeta primers. Here immunoSEQ multiplex PCR was the method, and the copy in TCRdb shows in-frame clones only, minus some. The sample lists about 130,000 clones, around three quarters occurring once. Whole-study findings and limits: Analysis performed later found 16,000 or so TCR beta sequences associated with HLA alleles at 0.05 false discovery rate.

V usage is TRBV30 and J usage is TRBJ2-1; D gene ambiguous. The clonotype comes from a man aged 35 to 55 in good health and CMV-seropositive. The sample was PBMCs. The chain's CDR3 is CAWRNFNEQFF. In nucleotides, the CDR3 is TGTGCCTGGAGGAACTTCAATGAGCAGTTCTTC.